Listed below are T cell receptor beta chains from one sample, sequenced in a study of OX40 agonist ivuxolimab in advanced cancers. Data came from immunoSEQ multiplex PCR; TCRdb stores just in-frame clones and leaves some out. The sample lists around 70,000 clones; 70% to 85% were seen once. This specimen was CD4+ or CD8+ T cells sorted from blood, taken in a trial of the OX40 agonist ivuxolimab. These TCRs come from an adult with an advanced solid tumor such as melanoma, head and neck, liver or kidney cancer. CDR3s include the opening cysteine and the closing phenylalanine or tryptophan. Each record gives: J gene, clone size, V gene, D gene, CDR3 DNA, CDR3 protein. D genes are given only for firm matches. Clone size is shown for a subset of rows, as once, few, many or a class of expanded clone.

J gene: TRBJ2-3
clone size: NA
V gene: TRBV2
D gene: NA
CDR3 DNA: TGTGCCAGCAGGTGGGGGGCGACAGATACGCAGTATTTT
CDR3 protein: CASRWGATDTQYF

J gene: TRBJ1-1
clone size: NA
V gene: TRBV6-1
D gene: NA
CDR3 DNA: TGTGCCAGCAGTGACAGGGATCTCCGGATGGATGAAGCTTTCTTT
CDR3 protein: CASSDRDLRMDEAFF

J gene: TRBJ1-1
clone size: once
V gene: TRBV27
D gene: NA
CDR3 DNA: TGTGCCAGCAGTCCATGGGGACACGGAAACACTGAAGCTTTCTTT
CDR3 protein: CASSPWGHGNTEAFF

J gene: TRBJ2-3
clone size: NA
V gene: TRBV7-2
D gene: NA
CDR3 DNA: TGTGCCAGCAGTTGGGGAGGGGGCGCAGATACGCAGTATTTT
CDR3 protein: CASSWGGGADTQYF

J gene: TRBJ2-7
clone size: NA
V gene: TRBV7-6
D gene: NA
CDR3 DNA: TGTGCCAGCAGCTTACATTTGGGGGCCAACGAGCAGTACTTC
CDR3 protein: CASSLHLGANEQYF

J gene: TRBJ1-6
clone size: NA
V gene: TRBV5-4
D gene: TRBD1
CDR3 DNA: TGTGCCAGCAGCTTGAGAGGGACAGGGAATTCACCCCTCCACTTT
CDR3 protein: CASSLRGTGNSPLHF

J gene: TRBJ2-3
clone size: NA
V gene: TRBV5-1
D gene: NA
CDR3 DNA: TGCGCCAGCAGCTTGGGTGGCGTCACAGATACGCAGTATTTT
CDR3 protein: CASSLGGVTDTQYF

J gene: TRBJ2-2
clone size: NA
V gene: TRBV7-2
D gene: NA
CDR3 DNA: TGTGCCAGCAGCTTAGCGTGGACCGGGGAGCTGTTTTTT
CDR3 protein: CASSLAWTGELFF

J gene: TRBJ1-1
clone size: NA
V gene: TRBV28
D gene: TRBD1
CDR3 DNA: TGTGCCAGCAGTACCTCCGGGACAGGGAACACTGAAGCTTTCTTT
CDR3 protein: CASSTSGTGNTEAFF

J gene: TRBJ2-3
clone size: NA
V gene: TRBV27
D gene: TRBD2
CDR3 DNA: TGTGCCAGCAGTCCACTAGCGGGGGGGCCGAGTGATACGCAGTATTTT
CDR3 protein: CASSPLAGGPSDTQYF

J gene: TRBJ1-1
clone size: many
V gene: TRBV21-1
D gene: NA
CDR3 DNA: TGTGCCAGCAGCAAAGGTTGGGAGGGGTTGACTGAAGCTTTCTTT
CDR3 protein: CASSKGWEGLTEAFF

J gene: TRBJ1-4
clone size: NA
V gene: TRBV27
D gene: NA
CDR3 DNA: TGTGCCAGCTCTAGGGTCAGGAATGAAAAACTGTTTTTT
CDR3 protein: CASSRVRNEKLFF

J gene: TRBJ2-1
clone size: NA
V gene: TRBV9
D gene: TRBD2
CDR3 DNA: TGTGCCAGCAGCGTAGAATCCAGGGAGGGTGCCTACAATGAGCAGTTCTTC
CDR3 protein: CASSVESREGAYNEQFF

J gene: TRBJ2-7
clone size: NA
V gene: TRBV28
D gene: NA
CDR3 DNA: TGTGCCAGCAGTTTCTTCAGGGAGCAGTACTTC
CDR3 protein: CASSFFREQYF

J gene: TRBJ2-5
clone size: NA
V gene: TRBV11-2
D gene: NA
CDR3 DNA: TGTGCCAGCAGCTGGTCAGGGGCCCCAGAGACCCAGTACTTC
CDR3 protein: CASSWSGAPETQYF

J gene: TRBJ2-2
clone size: NA
V gene: TRBV7-2
D gene: NA
CDR3 DNA: TGTGCCAGCAGCTCGAAAAGCACCGGGGAGCTGTTTTTT
CDR3 protein: CASSSKSTGELFF

J gene: TRBJ1-1
clone size: NA
V gene: TRBV7-9
D gene: NA
CDR3 DNA: TGTGCCAGCAGCCCCTCCCAGGAGAACACTGAAGCTTTCTTT
CDR3 protein: CASSPSQENTEAFF

J gene: TRBJ2-3
clone size: NA
V gene: TRBV4-2
D gene: NA
CDR3 DNA: TGTGCCAGCAGCCAATGGGGCACAGATACGCAGTATTTT
CDR3 protein: CASSQWGTDTQYF